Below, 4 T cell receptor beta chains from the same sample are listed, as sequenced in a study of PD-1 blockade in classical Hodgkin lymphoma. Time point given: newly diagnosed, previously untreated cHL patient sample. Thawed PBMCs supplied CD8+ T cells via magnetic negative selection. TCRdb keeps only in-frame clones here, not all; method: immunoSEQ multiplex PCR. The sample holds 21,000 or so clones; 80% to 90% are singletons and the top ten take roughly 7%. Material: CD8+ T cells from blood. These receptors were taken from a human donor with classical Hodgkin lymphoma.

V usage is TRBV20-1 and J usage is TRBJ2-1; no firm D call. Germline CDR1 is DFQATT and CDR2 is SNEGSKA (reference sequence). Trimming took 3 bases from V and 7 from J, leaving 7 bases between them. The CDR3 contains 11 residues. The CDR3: CSASGINEQFF. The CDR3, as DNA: TGCAGTGCTAGTGGAATAAATGAGCAGTTCTTC.

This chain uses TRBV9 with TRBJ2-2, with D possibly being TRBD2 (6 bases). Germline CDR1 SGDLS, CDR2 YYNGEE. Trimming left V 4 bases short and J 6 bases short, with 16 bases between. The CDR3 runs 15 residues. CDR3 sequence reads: CASSPRGGVAGELFF. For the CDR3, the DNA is TGTGCCAGCAGCCCCCGCGGCGGGGTGGCCGGGGAGCTGTTTTTT.

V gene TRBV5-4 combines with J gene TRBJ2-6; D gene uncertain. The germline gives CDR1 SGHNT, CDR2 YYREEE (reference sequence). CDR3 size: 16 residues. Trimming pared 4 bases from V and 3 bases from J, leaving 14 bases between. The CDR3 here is CASSPPMGYGANVLTF. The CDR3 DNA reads TGTGCCAGCAGCCCCCCGATGGGATATGGGGCCAACGTCCTGACTTTC.

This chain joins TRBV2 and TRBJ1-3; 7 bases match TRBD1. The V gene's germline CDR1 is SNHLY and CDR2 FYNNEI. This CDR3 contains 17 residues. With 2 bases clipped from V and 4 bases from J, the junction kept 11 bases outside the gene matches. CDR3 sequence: CASSELLGQPGGNTIYF. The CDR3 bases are TGTGCCAGCAGTGAACTTTTGGGACAGCCCGGGGGAAACACCATATATTTT.